The 15 T cell receptor beta chains presented below share a single source sample, sequenced in a study of CD8 T cells in ankylosing spondylitis. TCRdb re-called the 5' RACE reads through MiXCR, storing one row per CDR3 protein. The sample yields around 150,000 distinct CDR3 sequences, 6% to 8% seen once. The material sequenced was blood, either unsorted or a sorted T cell fraction (not recorded which). Every receptor here comes from a female donor with ankylosing spondylitis or in good health (not recorded which).

This clonotype occurred many times. The chain has TRBV24-1 and TRBJ2-2; the D is unclear. CDR1 KGHDR and CDR2 SFDVKD come from the germline V gene. CDR3 length equals 16 residues. The V gene lost 5 bases and the J gene lost 2 bases, with 14 bases spanning the gap. CDR3 bases: TGTGCCACCAGTGTAAGCCCTCCAACCAACACCGGGGAGCTGTTTTTT. The encoded protein is CATSVSPPTNTGELFF.

This clonotype occurred many times. This sequence joins TRBV7-3 and TRBJ1-1; no firm D call. Germline lookup yields CDR1 SGHTA and CDR2 FQGTGA. With 0 bases removed from V and 4 bases from J, the gap between germline ends came to 9 bases. The CDR3 loop spans 14 amino acids. The CDR3 reads CASSLTWGGTEAFF. In nucleotides, the CDR3 is TGTGCCAGCAGCTTAACCTGGGGAGGCACTGAAGCTTTCTTT.

The chain employs TRBV6-1 and TRBJ2-1; D may match TRBD1 or TRBD2 (5 bases each). The CDR3 sequence is 15 residues long. From germline, CDR1 is MNHNS and CDR2 SASEGT. Trimming left V 6 bases short and J 6 bases short, with 18 bases between. The CDR3, as DNA: TGTGCCAGCAGCAGTGGGGGAAACTTTTTCAATGAGCAGTTCTTC. It specifies CASSSGGNFFNEQFF.

This clonotype was seen at least ten times. The rearrangement links TRBV4-2 to TRBJ1-6; a weak D match, TRBD1 (6 bases). Trimming removed 0 bases from V and 7 bases from J, with 10 bases in between. Germline V gives CDR1 LGHNA, CDR2 YNFKEQ. CDR3 length: 15 residues. The CDR3 DNA reads TGTGCCAGCAGCCAAGATACAGGGAGCAATTCACCCCTCCACTTT. It specifies CASSQDTGSNSPLHF.

This clonotype was seen repeatedly, ten times or more. V is TRBV20-1 and J is TRBJ2-1; 10 bases match TRBD2. From germline, CDR1 is DFQATT and CDR2 SNEGSKA (reference sequence). This CDR3 region has 14 residues. Germline trimming cut 2 bases from V and 4 bases from J; bases unmatched to any gene: 2. This CDR3 reads CSARPGLAYNEQFF. The CDR3 DNA reads TGCAGTGCTAGACCGGGACTAGCGTACAATGAGCAGTTCTTC.

Ten or more counts support this clonotype. The V and J genes are TRBV7-9 and TRBJ1-1; TRBD1 might be the D (5 bases). The CDR3 covers 12 residues. V lost 1 base to trimming and J lost 6 bases, with 6 bases between them. Germline CDR1 reads SEHNR; CDR2 reads FQNEAQ (reference sequence). The CDR3 DNA reads as TGTGCCAGCAGCTTAGGACAGCCTGAAGCTTTCTTT. Translation gives CASSLGQPEAFF.

This clonotype was seen repeatedly, ten times or more. The chain uses TRBV10-2 and TRBJ2-7, with D tentatively TRBD1 (7 bases). The CDR3 consists of 15 residues. The V and J ends lost 6 bases and 1 base respectively, with 16 bases between them. Germline CDR1 is WSHSY and CDR2 is SAAADI. The CDR3 region is CASRKGGTVSYEQYF. CDR3 coding DNA: TGCGCCAGCAGAAAAGGCGGGACAGTTTCCTACGAGCAGTACTTC.

This clonotype was found a few times. A much larger clone is a single base away; this may be a read error. V and J are TRBV3-1 and TRBJ1-5; D might be TRBD1 (5 bases). The V gene's germline CDR1 is LGHDT and CDR2 YNNKEL (reference sequence). CDR3 length: 15 residues. The CDR3 DNA reads TGTGCCAGCTGCCAAGTCCAGGGTGTAGGACAGCCCCAGCATTTT. Residues: CASCQVQGVGQPQHF.

This clonotype showed up many times. One end of the junction is discordant with germline, which a read error may explain. This chain uses TRBV7-3 with TRBJ2-7, with no clear D. The CDR3 covers 13 residues. Per germline, CDR1 SGHTA and CDR2 FQGTGA. As DNA, the CDR3 is TGTGCCAGCAGCCCCGGGCCCTCCTACGGGCAGTACTTC. It encodes CASSPGPSYGQYF.

This clonotype was observed many times. This sequence joins TRBV12-5 and TRBJ2-1; TRBD2 might be the D (5 bases). The germline V gene encodes CDR1 LGHNT and CDR2 FRNRAP. The CDR3 sequence is 13 residues long. With 5 bases removed from V and 10 bases from J, the gap between germline ends came to 15 bases. In DNA form, the CDR3 reads TGTGCTAGTGGTAGCGGACCGGTTAGCGAGCAGTTCTTC. This sequence encodes CASGSGPVSEQFF.

This clonotype has just a few counts. The chain uses TRBV7-9 and TRBJ2-3; D assignment may be TRBD1 or TRBD2 (5 bases each). This CDR3 spans 14 amino acids. Germline V CDR1 and CDR2: SEHNR, FQNEAQ (reference sequence). Trimming left V 5 bases short and J 4 bases short, with 13 bases between. The CDR3 spells CASSRDHGPDTQYF. The CDR3 nucleotides are TGTGCCAGCAGCCGGGACCATGGTCCAGATACGCAGTATTTT.

This clonotype was observed at least ten times. The chain recombines TRBV11-2 with TRBJ1-1; D remains unclear. The CDR3 length is 17 residues. The germline V and J ends were trimmed by 5 bases and 3 bases, with 22 bases remaining between them. Germline CDR1 and CDR2: SGHAT and FQNNGV. CDR3 nucleotides: TGTGCCAGCAGCCAGAGGGTTTGGGGTTTGGCGGACACTGAAGCTTTCTTT. It translates to CASSQRVWGLADTEAFF.

This clonotype has a count of ten or more. V gene TRBV20-1 combines with J gene TRBJ2-1; 8 bases are a match to TRBD2. V shed 5 bases and J 8 bases; nucleotides not matched to a gene: 20. Germline V lookup: CDR1 DFQATT, CDR2 SNEGSKA (reference sequence). CDR3 length equals 17 residues. CDR3 DNA sequence: TGCAGTGCTGGACAGAGATGGGGGACTAGAGCTACGGATGAGCAGTTCTTC. Translation gives CSAGQRWGTRATDEQFF.

This chain connects TRBV7-2 to TRBJ2-1, with TRBD2 matching over 10 bases. Germline CDR1 and CDR2: SGHTA and FQGNSA. With V trimmed by 7 bases and J by 7 bases, 13 bases remained unmatched. CDR3 size: 16 residues. The CDR3: CASNFPSGGTSNEQFF. The CDR3, as DNA: TGTGCCAGCAACTTCCCTAGCGGGGGTACATCAAATGAGCAGTTCTTC.

This clonotype was seen ten or more times. The chain is built from TRBV15 and TRBJ2-7, with D possibly matching TRBD2 (6 bases). Per germline, CDR1 LNHNV and CDR2 YYDKDF (reference sequence). The CDR3 runs to 17 residues. V lost 2 bases and J 0 bases, leaving 17 bases between the germline ends. The CDR3 protein is CATSRSPGRRVSYEQYF. The CDR3 coding sequence is TGTGCCACCAGCAGATCCCCGGGGAGGAGAGTCTCCTACGAGCAGTACTTC.